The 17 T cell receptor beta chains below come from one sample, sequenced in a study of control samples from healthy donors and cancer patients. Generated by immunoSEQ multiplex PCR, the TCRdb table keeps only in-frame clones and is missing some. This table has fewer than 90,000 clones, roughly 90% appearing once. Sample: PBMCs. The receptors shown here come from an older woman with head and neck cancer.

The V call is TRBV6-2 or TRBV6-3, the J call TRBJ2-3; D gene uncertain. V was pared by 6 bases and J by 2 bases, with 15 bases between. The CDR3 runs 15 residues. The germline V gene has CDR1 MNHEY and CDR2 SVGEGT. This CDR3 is CASSSGSGTTDTQYF. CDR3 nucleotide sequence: TGTGCCAGCAGCTCAGGATCAGGCACCACAGATACGCAGTATTTT.

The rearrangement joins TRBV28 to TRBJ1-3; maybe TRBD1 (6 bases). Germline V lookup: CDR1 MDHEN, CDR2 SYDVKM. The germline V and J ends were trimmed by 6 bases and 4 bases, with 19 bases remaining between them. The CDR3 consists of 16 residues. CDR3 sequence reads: CASRHPGQSGGNTIYF. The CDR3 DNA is TGTGCCAGCAGGCATCCCGGACAGAGTGGCGGAAACACCATATATTTT.

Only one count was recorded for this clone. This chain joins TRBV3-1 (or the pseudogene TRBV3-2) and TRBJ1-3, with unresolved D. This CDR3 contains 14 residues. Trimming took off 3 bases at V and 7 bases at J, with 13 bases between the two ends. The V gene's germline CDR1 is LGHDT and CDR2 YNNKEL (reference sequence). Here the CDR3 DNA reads TGTGCCAGCAGCCAGAGCGATGTTTGGAACACCATATATTTT. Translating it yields CASSQSDVWNTIYF.

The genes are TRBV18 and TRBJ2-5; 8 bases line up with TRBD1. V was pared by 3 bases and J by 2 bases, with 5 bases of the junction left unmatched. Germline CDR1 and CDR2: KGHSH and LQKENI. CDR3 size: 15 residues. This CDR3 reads CASSPTDRDQETQYF. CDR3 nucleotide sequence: TGTGCCAGCTCACCCACGGACAGGGATCAAGAGACCCAGTACTTC.

CDR3 amino acids: CASSLDGRGATNYGYTF. The CDR3 DNA follows: TGTGCCAGCAGCTTGGATGGGCGAGGAGCTACTAACTATGGCTACACCTTC. The V and J genes are TRBV5-6 and TRBJ1-2, with D hard to call. V lost 0 bases, J lost 0 bases, and 15 bases lay in between. In germline, CDR1 is SGHDT, CDR2 YYEEEE. CDR3 length: 17 residues.

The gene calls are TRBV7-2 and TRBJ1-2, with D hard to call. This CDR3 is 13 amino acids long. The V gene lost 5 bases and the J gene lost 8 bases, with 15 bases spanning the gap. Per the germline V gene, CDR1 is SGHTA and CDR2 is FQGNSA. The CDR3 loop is CASSPNPLQGYTF. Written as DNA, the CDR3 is TGTGCCAGCAGCCCGAACCCATTGCAAGGCTACACCTTC.

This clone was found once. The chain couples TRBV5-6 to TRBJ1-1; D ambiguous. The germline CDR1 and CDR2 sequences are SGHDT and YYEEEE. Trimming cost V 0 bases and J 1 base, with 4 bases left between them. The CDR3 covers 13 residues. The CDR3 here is CASSLDRNTEAFF. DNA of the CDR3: TGTGCCAGCAGCTTGGATAGGAACACTGAAGCTTTCTTT.

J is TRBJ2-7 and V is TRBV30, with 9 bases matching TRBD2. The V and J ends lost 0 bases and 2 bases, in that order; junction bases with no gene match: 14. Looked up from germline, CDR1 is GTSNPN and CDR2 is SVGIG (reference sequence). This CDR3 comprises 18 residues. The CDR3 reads CAWSVRSSGRKVTYEQYF. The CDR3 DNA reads TGTGCCTGGAGTGTAAGGTCCAGCGGGAGGAAAGTGACCTACGAGCAGTACTTC.

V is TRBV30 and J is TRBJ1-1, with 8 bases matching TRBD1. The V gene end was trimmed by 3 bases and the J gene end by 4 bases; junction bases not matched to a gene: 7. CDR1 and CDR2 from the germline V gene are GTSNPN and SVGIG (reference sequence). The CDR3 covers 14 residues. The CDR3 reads CAWRKDRVGTEAFF. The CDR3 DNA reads TGTGCCTGGAGGAAGGACAGGGTCGGCACTGAAGCTTTCTTT. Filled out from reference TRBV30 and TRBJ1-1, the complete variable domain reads SQTIHQWPATLVQPVGSPLSLECTVEGTSNPNLYWYRQAAGRGLQLLFYSVGIGQISSEVPQNLSASRPQDRQFILSSKKLLLSDSGFYLCAWRKDRVGTEAFFGQGTRLTVV.

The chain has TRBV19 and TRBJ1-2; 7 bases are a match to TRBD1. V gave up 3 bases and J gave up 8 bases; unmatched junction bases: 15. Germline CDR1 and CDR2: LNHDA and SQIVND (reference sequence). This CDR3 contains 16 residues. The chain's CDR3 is CASSMAGTAFKNGYTF. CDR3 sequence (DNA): TGTGCCAGTAGTATGGCCGGGACAGCCTTTAAAAACGGCTACACCTTC.

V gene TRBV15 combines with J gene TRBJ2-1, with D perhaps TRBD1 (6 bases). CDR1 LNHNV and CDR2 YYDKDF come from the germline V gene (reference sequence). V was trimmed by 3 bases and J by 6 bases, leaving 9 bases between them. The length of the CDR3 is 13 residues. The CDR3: CATSSQQGNEQFF. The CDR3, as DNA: TGTGCCACCAGCAGTCAACAGGGCAATGAGCAGTTCTTC.

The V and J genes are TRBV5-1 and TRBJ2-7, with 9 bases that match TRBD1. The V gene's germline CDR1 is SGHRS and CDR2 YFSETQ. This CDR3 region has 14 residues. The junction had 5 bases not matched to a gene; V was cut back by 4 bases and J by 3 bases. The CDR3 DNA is TGCGCCAGCAGCCCGGGGACAGGGCTCTACGAGCAGTACTTC. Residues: CASSPGTGLYEQYF.

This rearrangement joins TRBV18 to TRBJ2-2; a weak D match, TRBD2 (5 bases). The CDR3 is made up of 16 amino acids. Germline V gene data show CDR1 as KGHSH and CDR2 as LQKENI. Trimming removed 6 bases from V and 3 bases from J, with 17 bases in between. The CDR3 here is CASSPLLWEYTGELFF. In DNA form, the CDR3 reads TGTGCCAGCTCCCCCTTATTATGGGAGTACACCGGGGAGCTGTTTTTT.

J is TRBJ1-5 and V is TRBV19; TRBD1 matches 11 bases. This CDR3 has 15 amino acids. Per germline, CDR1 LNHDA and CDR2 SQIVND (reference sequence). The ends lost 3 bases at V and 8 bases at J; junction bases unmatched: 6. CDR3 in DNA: TGTGCCAGTAGTATGGGACAGGGGGTAAGGGAGCCCCAGCATTTT. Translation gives CASSMGQGVREPQHF.

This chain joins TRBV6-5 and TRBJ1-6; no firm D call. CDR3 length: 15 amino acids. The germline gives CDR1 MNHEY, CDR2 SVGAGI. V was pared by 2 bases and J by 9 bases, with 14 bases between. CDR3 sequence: CASSYHRVLGSPLHF. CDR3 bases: TGTGCCAGCAGTTACCACAGAGTCTTAGGTTCACCCCTCCACTTT.

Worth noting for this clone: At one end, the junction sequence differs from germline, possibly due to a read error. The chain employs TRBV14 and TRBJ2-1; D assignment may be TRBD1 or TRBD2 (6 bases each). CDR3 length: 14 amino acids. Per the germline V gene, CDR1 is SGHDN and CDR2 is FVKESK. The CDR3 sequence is CANSQGGSHNEQFF. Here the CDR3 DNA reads TGTGCCAACAGCCAAGGGGGGTCCCACAATGAGCAGTTCTTC.

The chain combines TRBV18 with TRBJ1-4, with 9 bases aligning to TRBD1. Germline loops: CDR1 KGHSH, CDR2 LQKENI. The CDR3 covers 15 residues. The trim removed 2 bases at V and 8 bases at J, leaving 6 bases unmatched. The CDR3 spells CASSPTGTGIEKLFF. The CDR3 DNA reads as TGTGCCAGCTCACCAACCGGGACAGGGATCGAAAAACTGTTTTTT.